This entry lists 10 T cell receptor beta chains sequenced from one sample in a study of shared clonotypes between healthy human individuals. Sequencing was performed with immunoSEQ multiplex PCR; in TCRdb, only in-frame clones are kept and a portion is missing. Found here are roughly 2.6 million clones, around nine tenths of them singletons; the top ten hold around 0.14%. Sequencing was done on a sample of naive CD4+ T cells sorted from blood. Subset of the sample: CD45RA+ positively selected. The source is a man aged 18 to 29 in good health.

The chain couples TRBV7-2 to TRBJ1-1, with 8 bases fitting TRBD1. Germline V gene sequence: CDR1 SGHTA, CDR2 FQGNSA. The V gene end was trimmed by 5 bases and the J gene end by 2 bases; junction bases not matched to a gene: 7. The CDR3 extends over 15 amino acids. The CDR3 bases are TGTGCCAGCAGCCCCCGCGGACAGGGTAACACTGAAGCTTTCTTT. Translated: CASSPRGQGNTEAFF.

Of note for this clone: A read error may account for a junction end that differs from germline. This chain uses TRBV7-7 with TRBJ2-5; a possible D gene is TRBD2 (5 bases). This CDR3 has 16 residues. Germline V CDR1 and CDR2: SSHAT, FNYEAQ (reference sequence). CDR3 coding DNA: TGTGCTAGCAGCCCGATCGTTACTAGTTCTGTGGAGACCCAGTACTTC. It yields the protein CASSPIVTSSVETQYF.

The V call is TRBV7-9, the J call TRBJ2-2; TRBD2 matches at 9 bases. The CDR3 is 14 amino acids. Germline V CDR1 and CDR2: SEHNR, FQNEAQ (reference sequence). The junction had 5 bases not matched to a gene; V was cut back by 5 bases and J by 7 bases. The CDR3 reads CASSVSGGGGELFF. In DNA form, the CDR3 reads TGTGCCAGCAGCGTTAGCGGGGGCGGCGGGGAGCTGTTTTTT.

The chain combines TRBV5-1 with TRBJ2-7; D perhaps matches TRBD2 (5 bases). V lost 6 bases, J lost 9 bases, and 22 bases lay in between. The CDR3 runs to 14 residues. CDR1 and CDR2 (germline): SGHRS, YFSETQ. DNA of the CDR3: TGCGCCAGCACCGACCCTGGCCAAAGGGCGGGGCAGTACTTC. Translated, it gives CASTDPGQRAGQYF.

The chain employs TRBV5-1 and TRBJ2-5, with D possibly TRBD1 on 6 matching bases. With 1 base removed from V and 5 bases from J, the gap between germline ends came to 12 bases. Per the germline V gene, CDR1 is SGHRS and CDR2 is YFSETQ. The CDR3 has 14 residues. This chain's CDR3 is CASSLYGTTETQYF. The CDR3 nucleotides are TGCGCCAGCAGCTTGTACGGGACAACGGAGACCCAGTACTTC.

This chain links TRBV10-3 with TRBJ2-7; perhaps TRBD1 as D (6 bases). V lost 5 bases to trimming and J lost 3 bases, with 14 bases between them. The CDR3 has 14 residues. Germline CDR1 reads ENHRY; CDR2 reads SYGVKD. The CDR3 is CAISIRQDIYEQYF. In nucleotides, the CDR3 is TGTGCCATCAGTATTCGACAGGATATCTACGAGCAGTACTTC.

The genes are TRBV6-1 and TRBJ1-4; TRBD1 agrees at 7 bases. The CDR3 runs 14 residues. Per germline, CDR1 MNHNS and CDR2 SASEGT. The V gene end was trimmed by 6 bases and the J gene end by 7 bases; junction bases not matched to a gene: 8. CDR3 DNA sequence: TGTGCCAGCAGATTGACAGGGCTGTTTGAAAAACTGTTTTTT. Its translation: CASRLTGLFEKLFF.

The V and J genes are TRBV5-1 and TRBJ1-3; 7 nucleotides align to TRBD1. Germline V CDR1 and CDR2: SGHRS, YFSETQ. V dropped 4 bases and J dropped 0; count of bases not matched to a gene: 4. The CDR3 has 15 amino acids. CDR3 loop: CASSPGTVSGNTIYF. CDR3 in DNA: TGCGCCAGCAGCCCAGGGACAGTCTCTGGAAACACCATATATTTT.

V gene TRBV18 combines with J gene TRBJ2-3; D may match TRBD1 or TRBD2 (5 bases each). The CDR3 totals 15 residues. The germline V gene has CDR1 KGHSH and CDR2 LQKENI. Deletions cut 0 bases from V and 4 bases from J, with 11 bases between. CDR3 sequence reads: CASSPPGLAPDTQYF. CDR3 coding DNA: TGTGCCAGCTCACCACCGGGGCTAGCTCCAGATACGCAGTATTTT.

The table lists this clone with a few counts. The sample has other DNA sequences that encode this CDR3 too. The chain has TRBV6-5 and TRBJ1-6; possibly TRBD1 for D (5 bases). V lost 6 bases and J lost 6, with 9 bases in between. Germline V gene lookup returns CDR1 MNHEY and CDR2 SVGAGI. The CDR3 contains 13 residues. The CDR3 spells CASRRGTNSPLHF. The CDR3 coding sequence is TGTGCCAGCAGACGCGGGACTAATTCACCCCTCCACTTT.